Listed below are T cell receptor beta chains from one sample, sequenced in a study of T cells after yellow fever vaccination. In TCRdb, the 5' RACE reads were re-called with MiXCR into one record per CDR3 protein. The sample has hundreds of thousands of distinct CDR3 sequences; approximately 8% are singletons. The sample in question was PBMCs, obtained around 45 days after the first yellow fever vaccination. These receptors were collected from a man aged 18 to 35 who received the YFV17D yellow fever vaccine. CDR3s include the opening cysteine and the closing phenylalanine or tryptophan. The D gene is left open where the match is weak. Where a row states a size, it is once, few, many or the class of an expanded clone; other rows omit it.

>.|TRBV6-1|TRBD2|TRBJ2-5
TGCTCCACCGAAGCGGGGGAGACTCAAGAGACCCAGTACTTC
CSTEAGETQETQYF
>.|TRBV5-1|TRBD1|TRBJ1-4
TGCGCCAGTAAGACAGGGACCACTAATGAAAAACTGTTTTTT
CASKTGTTNEKLFF
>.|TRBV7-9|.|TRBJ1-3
TGTGCCAGCAGCTTATTGCGGCCCAGGGAAGGGACCCCCTCTGGAAACACCATATATTTT
CASSLLRPREGTPSGNTIYF
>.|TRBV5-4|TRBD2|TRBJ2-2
TGTGCCAGCAGCCCCCGGGGGGTAGGCACCGGGGAGCTGTTTTTT
CASSPRGVGTGELFF
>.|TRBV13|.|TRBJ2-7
TGTGCCAGCAGCTTAACTTACAGCCGCTACGAGCAGTACTTC
CASSLTYSRYEQYF
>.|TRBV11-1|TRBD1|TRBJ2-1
TGTGCCAGCAGCTCTTTAGGGACAGGACAAAATGAGCAGTTCTTC
CASSSLGTGQNEQFF
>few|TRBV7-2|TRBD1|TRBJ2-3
TGTGCCAGCAGTTCATCCTCCGGGACAGGGGGCACAGATACGCAGTATTTT
CASSSSSGTGGTDTQYF
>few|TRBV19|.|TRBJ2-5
TGTGCCAGTAGTATGGAGAGGGGGGGAAAGACCCAGTACTTC
CASSMERGGKTQYF
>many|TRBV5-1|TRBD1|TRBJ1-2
TGCGCCAGCAGCCGGGACAGTCGCTATGGCTACACCTTC
CASSRDSRYGYTF
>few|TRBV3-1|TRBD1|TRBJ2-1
TGTGCCAGCAGCCACAGACGAGGGGGCTCCCACAATGAGCAGTTCTTC
CASSHRRGGSHNEQFF
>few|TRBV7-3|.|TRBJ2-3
TGTGCCAGCAGCCTACTAGATCCGACAGATACGCAGTATTTT
CASSLLDPTDTQYF
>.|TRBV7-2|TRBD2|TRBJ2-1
TGTGCCAGCAGCCTAAGCCCTAGCGGGGGTTCCTACAATGAGCAGTTCTTC
CASSLSPSGGSYNEQFF
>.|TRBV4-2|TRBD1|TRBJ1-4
TGTGCCAGCAGCCAACAGGGACAGGGGGTGGAAAAACTGTTTTTT
CASSQQGQGVEKLFF
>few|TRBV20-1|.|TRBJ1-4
TGCAGTGCGTTTGGGGTTGCAACTAATGAAAAACTGTTTTTT
CSAFGVATNEKLFF
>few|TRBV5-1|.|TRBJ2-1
TGCGCCAGCAGCTTGGTGACGGCTAATGAGCAGTTCTTC
CASSLVTANEQFF
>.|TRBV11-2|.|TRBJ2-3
TGTGCCAGCAGCTCAGGACCTAGGGGGGGCACAGATACGCAGTATTTT
CASSSGPRGGTDTQYF
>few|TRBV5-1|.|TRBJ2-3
TGCGCCAGCAGCCTAAGGACCGTAGATACGCAGTATTTT
CASSLRTVDTQYF
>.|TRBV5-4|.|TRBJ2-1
TGTGCCAGCAGCTTGGTACGAGGGCAGGGTGGCAATGAGCAGTTCTTC
CASSLVRGQGGNEQFF
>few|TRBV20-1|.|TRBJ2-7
TGCAGTGCCTTTAACAGGGTTGGCGAGCAGTACTTC
CSAFNRVGEQYF
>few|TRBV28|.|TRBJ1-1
TGTGCCAGCAGTTTAATGGGGACAAATAAAGCTTTCTTT
CASSLMGTNKAFF
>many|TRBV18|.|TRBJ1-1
TGTGCCAGCTCACCCAGGGGTGTCGACACTGAAGCTTTCTTT
CASSPRGVDTEAFF
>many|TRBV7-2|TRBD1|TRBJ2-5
TGTGCCAGCAGCCTGGGACAGACCTTTCAAGAGACCCAGTACTTC
CASSLGQTFQETQYF
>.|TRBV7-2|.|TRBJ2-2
TGTGCCAGCAGCAATTTGGGGAGGAACACCGGGGAGCTGTTTTTT
CASSNLGRNTGELFF
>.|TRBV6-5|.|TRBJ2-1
TGTGCCAGCAGTTACTCCGGCAGGGGGGGCAATGAGCAGTTCTTC
CASSYSGRGGNEQFF